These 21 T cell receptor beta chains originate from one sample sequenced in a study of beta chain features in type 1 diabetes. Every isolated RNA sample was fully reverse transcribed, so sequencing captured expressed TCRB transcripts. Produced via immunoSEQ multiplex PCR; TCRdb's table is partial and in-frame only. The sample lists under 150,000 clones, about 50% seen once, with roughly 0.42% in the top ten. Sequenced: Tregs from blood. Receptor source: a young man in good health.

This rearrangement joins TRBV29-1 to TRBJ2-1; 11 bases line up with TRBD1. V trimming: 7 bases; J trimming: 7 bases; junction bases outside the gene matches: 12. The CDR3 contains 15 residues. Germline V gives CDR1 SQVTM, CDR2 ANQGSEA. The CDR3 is CSAYPGQGVMNEQFF. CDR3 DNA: TGCAGCGCGTACCCGGGACAGGGGGTTATGAATGAGCAGTTCTTC.

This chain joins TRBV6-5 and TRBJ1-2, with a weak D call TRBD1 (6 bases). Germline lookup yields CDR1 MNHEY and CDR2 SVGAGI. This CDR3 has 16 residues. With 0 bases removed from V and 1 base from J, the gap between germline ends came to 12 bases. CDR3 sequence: CASSYSTPDSNYGYTF. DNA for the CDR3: TGTGCCAGCAGTTACTCGACCCCGGACAGTAACTATGGCTACACCTTC.

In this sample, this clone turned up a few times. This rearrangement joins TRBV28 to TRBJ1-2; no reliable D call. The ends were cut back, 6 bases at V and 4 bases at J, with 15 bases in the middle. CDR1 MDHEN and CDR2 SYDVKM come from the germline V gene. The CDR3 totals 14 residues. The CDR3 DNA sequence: TGTGCCAGCAGACCCGGGTTTATCGCCTATGGCTACACCTTC. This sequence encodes CASRPGFIAYGYTF.

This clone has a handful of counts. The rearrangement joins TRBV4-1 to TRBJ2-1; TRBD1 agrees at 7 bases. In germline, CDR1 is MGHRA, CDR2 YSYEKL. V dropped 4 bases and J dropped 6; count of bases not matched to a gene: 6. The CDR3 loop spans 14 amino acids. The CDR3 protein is CASSPRQGTNEQFF. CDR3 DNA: TGCGCCAGCAGCCCCCGACAGGGAACCAATGAGCAGTTCTTC.

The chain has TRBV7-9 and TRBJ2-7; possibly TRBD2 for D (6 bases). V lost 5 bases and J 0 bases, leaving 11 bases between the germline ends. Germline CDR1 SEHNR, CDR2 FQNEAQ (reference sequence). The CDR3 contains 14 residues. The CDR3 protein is CASSPGLRSYEQYF. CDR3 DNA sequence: TGTGCCAGCAGCCCGGGACTTCGCTCCTACGAGCAGTACTTC.

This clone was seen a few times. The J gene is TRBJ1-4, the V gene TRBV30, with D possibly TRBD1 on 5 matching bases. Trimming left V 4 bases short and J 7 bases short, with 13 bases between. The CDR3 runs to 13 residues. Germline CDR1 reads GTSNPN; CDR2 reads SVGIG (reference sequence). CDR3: CAWNSQGTEKLFF. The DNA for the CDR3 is TGTGCCTGGAATAGCCAGGGTACTGAAAAACTGTTTTTT.

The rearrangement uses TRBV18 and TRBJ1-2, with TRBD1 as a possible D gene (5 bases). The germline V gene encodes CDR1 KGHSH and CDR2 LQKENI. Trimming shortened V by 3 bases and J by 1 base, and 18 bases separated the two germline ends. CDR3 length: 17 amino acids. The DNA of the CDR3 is TGTGCCAGCTCACCGATTATTAACAGGAGATTTAACTATGGCTACACCTTC. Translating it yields CASSPIINRRFNYGYTF.

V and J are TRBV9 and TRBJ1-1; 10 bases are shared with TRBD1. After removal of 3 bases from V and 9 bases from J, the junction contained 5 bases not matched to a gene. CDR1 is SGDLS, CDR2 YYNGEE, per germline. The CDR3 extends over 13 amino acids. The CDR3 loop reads CASSGTGGTKAFF. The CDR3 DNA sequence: TGTGCCAGCAGCGGGACAGGGGGGACTAAAGCTTTCTTT.

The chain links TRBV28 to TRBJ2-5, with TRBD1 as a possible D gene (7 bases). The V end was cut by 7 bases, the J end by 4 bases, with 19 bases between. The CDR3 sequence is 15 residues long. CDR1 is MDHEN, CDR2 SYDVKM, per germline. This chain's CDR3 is CASNELGGGRETQYF. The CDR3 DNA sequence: TGTGCCAGCAACGAGTTAGGAGGGGGCCGAGAGACCCAGTACTTC.

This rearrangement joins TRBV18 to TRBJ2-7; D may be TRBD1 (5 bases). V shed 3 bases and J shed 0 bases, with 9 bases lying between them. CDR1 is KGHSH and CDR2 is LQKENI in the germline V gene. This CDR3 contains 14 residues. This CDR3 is CASSPLTDSYEQYF. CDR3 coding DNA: TGTGCCAGCTCACCCCTGACAGACTCCTACGAGCAGTACTTC.

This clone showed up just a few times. The CDR3 DNA sequence: TGCGCCAGCAGCCAGGGGCAGAACACTGAAGCTTTCTTT. It translates to CASSQGQNTEAFF. The chain couples TRBV4-3 to TRBJ1-1; maybe TRBD1 (5 bases). With 3 bases removed from V and 1 base from J, the gap between germline ends came to 6 bases. Germline V gene lookup returns CDR1 LGHNA and CDR2 YSLEER. This CDR3 has 13 amino acids.

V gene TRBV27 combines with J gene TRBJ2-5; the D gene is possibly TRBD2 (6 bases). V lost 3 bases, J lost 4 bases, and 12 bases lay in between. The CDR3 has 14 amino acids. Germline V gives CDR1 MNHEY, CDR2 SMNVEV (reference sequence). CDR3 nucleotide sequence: TGTGCCAGCAGTTTCTCCGGGAGCCCAGAGACCCAGTACTTC. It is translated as CASSFSGSPETQYF.

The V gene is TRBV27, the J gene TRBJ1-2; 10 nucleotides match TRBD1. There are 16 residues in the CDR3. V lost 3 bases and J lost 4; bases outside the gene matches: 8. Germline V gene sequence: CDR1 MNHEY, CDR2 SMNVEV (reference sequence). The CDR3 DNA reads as TGTGCCAGCAGTTTCCAATCCGGGACAGGGGCCTATGGCTACACCTTC. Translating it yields CASSFQSGTGAYGYTF.

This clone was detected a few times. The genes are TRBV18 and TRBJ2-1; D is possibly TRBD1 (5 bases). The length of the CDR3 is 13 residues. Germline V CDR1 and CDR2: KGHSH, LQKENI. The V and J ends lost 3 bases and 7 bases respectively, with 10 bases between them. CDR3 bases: TGTGCCAGCTCACCGGGGCAGTTGAATGAGCAGTTCTTC. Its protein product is CASSPGQLNEQFF. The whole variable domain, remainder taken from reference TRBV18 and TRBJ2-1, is NAGVMQNPRHLVRRRGQEARLRCSPMKGHSHVYWYRQLPEEGLKFMVYLQKENIIDESGMPKERFSAEFPKEGPSILRIQQVVRGDSAAYFCASSPGQLNEQFFGPGTRLTVL.

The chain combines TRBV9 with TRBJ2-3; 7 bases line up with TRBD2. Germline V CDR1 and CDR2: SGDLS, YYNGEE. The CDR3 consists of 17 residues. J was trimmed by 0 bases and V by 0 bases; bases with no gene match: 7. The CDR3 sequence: CASSVEPSGSSTDTQYF. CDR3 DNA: TGTGCCAGCAGCGTAGAGCCTAGCGGATCTAGCACAGATACGCAGTATTTT.

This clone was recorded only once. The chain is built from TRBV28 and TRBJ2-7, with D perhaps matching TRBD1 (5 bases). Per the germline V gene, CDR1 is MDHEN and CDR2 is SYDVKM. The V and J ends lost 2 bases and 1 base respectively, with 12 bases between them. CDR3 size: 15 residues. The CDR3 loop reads CASSLKGERSYEQYF. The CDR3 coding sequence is TGTGCCAGCAGTTTAAAAGGGGAAAGGTCCTACGAGCAGTACTTC.

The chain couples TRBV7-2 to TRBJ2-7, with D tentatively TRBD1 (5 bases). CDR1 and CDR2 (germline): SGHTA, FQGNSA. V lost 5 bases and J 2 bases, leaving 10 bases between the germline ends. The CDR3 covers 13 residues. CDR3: CASSPQAPYEQYF. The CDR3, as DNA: TGTGCCAGCAGCCCACAGGCACCCTACGAGCAGTACTTC. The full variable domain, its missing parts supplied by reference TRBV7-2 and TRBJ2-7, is GAGVSQSPSNKVTEKGKDVELRCDPISGHTALYWYRQSLGQGLEFLIYFQGNSAPDKSGLPSDRFSAERTGGSVSTLTIQRTQQEDSAVYLCASSPQAPYEQYFGPGTRLTVT.

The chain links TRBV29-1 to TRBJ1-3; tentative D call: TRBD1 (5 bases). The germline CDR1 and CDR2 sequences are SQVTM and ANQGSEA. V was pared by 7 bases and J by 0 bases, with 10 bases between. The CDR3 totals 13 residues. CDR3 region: CSAGLSSGNTIYF. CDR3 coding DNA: TGCAGCGCGGGACTGTCCTCTGGAAACACCATATATTTT. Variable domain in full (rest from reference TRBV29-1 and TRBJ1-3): SAVISQKPSRDICQRGTSLTIQCQVDSQVTMMFWYRQQPGQSLTLIATANQGSEATYESGFVIDKFPISRPNLTFSTLTVSNMSPEDSSIYLCSAGLSSGNTIYFGEGSWLTVV.

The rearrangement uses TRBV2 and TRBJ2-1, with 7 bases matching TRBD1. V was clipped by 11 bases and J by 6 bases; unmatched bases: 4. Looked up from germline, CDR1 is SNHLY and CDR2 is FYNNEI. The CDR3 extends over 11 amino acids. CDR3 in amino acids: CAGTVANEQFF. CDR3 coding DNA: TGTGCCGGGACAGTGGCCAATGAGCAGTTCTTC. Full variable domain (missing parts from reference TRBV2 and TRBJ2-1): EPEVTQTPSHQVTQMGQEVILRCVPISNHLYFYWYRQILGQKVEFLVSFYNNEISEKSEIFDDQFSVERPDGSNFTLKIRSTKLEDSAMYFCAGTVANEQFFGPGTRLTVL.

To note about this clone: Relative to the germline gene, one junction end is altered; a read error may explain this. For the CDR3, the DNA is TGTGCCACCAGCAGAGGTTTGTCCGCACAGGGGGTGTACGGGCAGTACTTC. It specifies CATSRGLSAQGVYGQYF. The V and J genes are TRBV15 and TRBJ2-7, with 8 bases aligning to TRBD1. From germline, CDR1 is LNHNV and CDR2 YYDKDF (reference sequence). This CDR3 is 17 amino acids long. The full variable domain, in which reference TRBV15 and TRBJ2-7 provide the parts outside the CDR3, is DAMVIQNPRYQVTQFGKPVTLSCSQTLNHNVMYWYQQKSSQAPKLLFHYYDKDFNNEADTPDNFQSRRPNTSFCFLDIRSPGLGDTAMYLCATSRGLSAQGVYGQYFGPGTRLTVT.

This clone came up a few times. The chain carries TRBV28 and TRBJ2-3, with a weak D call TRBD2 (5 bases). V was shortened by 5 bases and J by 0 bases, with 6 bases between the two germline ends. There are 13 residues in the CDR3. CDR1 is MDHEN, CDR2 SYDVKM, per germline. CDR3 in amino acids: CASSPGSTDTQYF. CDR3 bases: TGTGCCAGCAGTCCGGGGAGCACAGATACGCAGTATTTT.